This T cell receptor (beta chain) came from a study of a mutant IDH1 vaccine in newly diagnosed glioma. Across the study: Treated patients comprised about 62% males and about 38% females, mean age roughly 43 years. Most patients had radiochemotherapy with temozolomide before enrollment; others had one alone.

In regard to this clone: The antigen remains undetermined.

The CDR3 is 16 residues long. Between the trimmed V and J ends, which lost 0 bases and 0 bases, there was a span of 9 bases. Germline loops: CDR1 LGHNA, CDR2 YSLEER. Assay: immunoSEQ multiplex PCR; the TCRdb copy retains only in-frame clones and omits some. The sample lists roughly 28,000 clones; over 80% were seen once. Time point denoted: week 23, last vaccination. Each vaccine dose was 300 ug of mutant IDH1 20-mer peptide, with topical imiquimod. There were new WHO grade 3 or 4 astrocytomas in the donors, and these were IDH1-mutant and ATRX-lost. The chain links TRBV4-3 to TRBJ1-5; D uncertain. Sequencing was performed on PBMCs, taken from a glioma patient whose treatment included an IDH1 peptide vaccine. The clonotype originates from a young woman with glioma. This CDR3 is CASSQEWGNSNQPQHF. Written as DNA, the CDR3 is TGCGCCAGCAGCCAAGAATGGGGTAATAGCAATCAGCCCCAGCATTTT.